This TCR beta chain stems from a study of T cell repertoires in cytomegalovirus infection. In the study overall: Indications came from public TCR beta signatures; they pointed to CMV infection and to a matching HLA type. Study-level findings and limits: Clonotypes of TCR beta that were HLA-C-restricted and CMV-specific dominated the ex vivo response. There were carriers of CMV plus the relevant HLA, and cumulative public TCR beta family frequency identified them.

In TCRdb, the reads were re-called with MiXCR into one record per CDR3 protein. The sample contains approximately 250,000 distinct CDR3 sequences, around 9% of which appear only once. This clonotype has at least ten counts. No antigen is known for it. The sequencing sample was made of PBMCs. This TCR was sampled from a human donor in good health (CMV status not recorded). Some clones in this sample may be carry-over from other donors' samples.

The CDR3 DNA is TGTGCCAGCAGCTCCTCTAGCGGGGGGTCGAATGAGCAGTTCTTC. Amino acid sequence: CASSSSSGGSNEQFF. The chain recombines TRBV7-2 with TRBJ2-1, with 11 positions matching TRBD2. The CDR3 runs 15 residues. The trim removed 4 bases at V and 7 bases at J, leaving 6 bases unmatched. CDR1 is SGHTA, CDR2 FQGNSA, per germline.